This TCR beta chain derives from a study of cytomegalovirus exposure and HLA in healthy donors. Study at large: Both the roughly 120 validation repertoires and the roughly 700 first-cohort repertoires used the same platform, as reported by a later analysis. Broader study findings: More than 150 TCR beta chains were listed as cytomegalovirus-associated. In vitro assays verified that a few CMV-associated chains recognized CMV antigens specifically. That first-cohort TCR clusters tended to co-occur in the approximately 110 validation repertoires was found in a later analysis.

Clones were read by immunoSEQ multiplex PCR, and TCRdb kept only the in-frame ones, dropping some. The table has over 75,000 clones, around 85% seen once. From germline, CDR1 is LGHNT and CDR2 FRNRAP. This CDR3 region has 15 residues. Trimming took off 6 bases at V and 0 bases at J, with 13 bases between the two ends. About this clone: Its antigen remains unknown.

This receptor was identified in a man aged 18 to 30 in good health and CMV-seropositive. The sequenced sample was PBMCs. The rearrangement joins TRBV12-5 to TRBJ2-3; tentative D call: TRBD1 (6 bases). CDR3 DNA: TGTGCTAGTGGGATCCGGGACACGAGCACAGATACGCAGTATTTT. Translated, it gives CASGIRDTSTDTQYF. The complete variable domain, with remaining parts taken from reference TRBV12-5 and TRBJ2-3, reads DARVTQTPRHKVTEMGQEVTMRCQPILGHNTVFWYRQTMMQGLELLAYFRNRAPLDDSGMPKDRFSAEMPDATLATLKIQPSEPRDSAVYFCASGIRDTSTDTQYFGPGTRLTVL.